This T cell receptor (beta chain) was recovered during a study of monozygotic twins with inflammatory bowel disease. Germline CDR1 reads SGDLS; CDR2 reads YYNGEE. The CDR3 extends over 14 amino acids. Researchers generated cDNA in eight separate reactions per sample. Following a re-call of the 5' RACE reads, TCRdb has one entry per CDR3 protein and lacks DNA. Its clone listing holds more than 350,000 distinct CDR3 sequences. Input material: blood. The chain joins TRBV9 to TRBJ2-3; TCRdb's assignment of TRBD1 cannot be checked, as there is no DNA. The clonotype originates from a human donor with ulcerative colitis or Crohn's disease, or a healthy co-twin of an affected twin (not recorded which). The chain's CDR3 is CASSPPRSTDTQYF.